Each of the 28 T cell receptor beta chains below was sequenced from the same sample in a study of T cell responses to AZD1222 COVID-19 vaccine. The repertoire was sequenced with immunoSEQ multiplex PCR; TCRdb's copy has only in-frame clones and lacks some. This sample has 200,000 to 250,000 clones, with roughly 91% found just once. The source was peripheral blood, collected on day 0 of MenACWY control vaccination. The source of these receptors is an adult in good health.

This chain joins TRBV3-1 (or the pseudogene TRBV3-2) and TRBJ1-2, with 9 bases fitting TRBD1. With V trimmed by 3 bases and J by 13 bases, 9 bases remained unmatched. The CDR3 runs to 13 residues. CDR1 LGHDT and CDR2 YNNKEL come from the germline V gene (reference sequence). CDR3 coding DNA: TGTGCCAGCAGCCATTCCGACAGGGGGGAGGGCACCTTC. This translates into CASSHSDRGEGTF.

This chain joins TRBV5-1 and TRBJ1-1, with D perhaps TRBD1 (6 bases). With 4 bases removed from V and 0 bases from J, the gap between germline ends came to 10 bases. The CDR3 spans 14 residues. Germline V CDR1 and CDR2: SGHRS, YFSETQ. The CDR3 coding sequence is TGCGCCAGCAGCCCACAGGGCATGAACACTGAAGCTTTCTTT. Translating gives CASSPQGMNTEAFF.

This sequence joins TRBV7-2 and TRBJ1-1; tentative D call: TRBD1 (5 bases). Trimming removed 0 bases from V and 5 bases from J, with 16 bases in between. CDR1 is SGHTA and CDR2 is FQGNSA in the germline V gene. The CDR3 is 16 amino acids. CDR3 sequence: CASSLARSRGPTEAFF. The CDR3 DNA sequence: TGTGCCAGCAGCTTAGCGAGAAGTCGGGGCCCGACTGAAGCTTTCTTT.

The chain carries TRBV7-2 and TRBJ2-5; no firm D call. Germline V gene lookup returns CDR1 SGHTA and CDR2 FQGNSA. V lost 1 base and J 5 bases, leaving 17 bases between the germline ends. The CDR3 is made up of 16 amino acids. This chain's CDR3 is CASSLVGSPPFETQYF. The DNA of the CDR3 is TGTGCCAGCAGCTTAGTAGGCAGCCCTCCTTTCGAGACCCAGTACTTC.

The CDR3 region has the DNA TGTGCCAGCGATCAGGGTACCTCCTACAATGAGCAGTTCTTC. Translated, it gives CASDQGTSYNEQFF. The rearrangement uses TRBV7-2 and TRBJ2-1; D might be TRBD1 (5 bases). V was shortened by 8 bases and J by 0 bases, with 11 bases between the two germline ends. Germline CDR1 is SGHTA and CDR2 is FQGNSA. There are 14 residues in the CDR3.

The J gene is TRBJ1-2, the V gene TRBV5-1; D is unresolved. V shed 3 bases and J shed 8 bases, with 14 bases lying between them. This CDR3 is built from 13 residues. Germline-derived CDR1 and CDR2 are SGHRS and YFSETQ. This CDR3 is CASSSTLAPGYTF. The CDR3 DNA is TGCGCCAGCAGCTCGACCTTGGCACCGGGCTACACCTTC.

V usage is TRBV20-1 and J usage is TRBJ1-3, with D possibly matching TRBD1 (5 bases). With 3 bases removed from V and 1 base from J, the gap between germline ends came to 10 bases. Germline CDR1 DFQATT, CDR2 SNEGSKA (reference sequence). The CDR3 has 14 amino acids. This CDR3 reads CSASSRESGNTIYF. The CDR3 region has the DNA TGCAGTGCTAGTAGCAGGGAGTCTGGAAACACCATATATTTT.

The chain has TRBV12-3 or TRBV12-4 and TRBJ1-2; TRBD1 is a possible D gene (5 bases). V lost 3 bases and J 6 bases, leaving 11 bases between the germline ends. This CDR3 spans 13 amino acids. CDR3 bases: TGTGCCAGCAGTTTGGGGAGGGGTCATGGCTACACCTTC. Its protein is CASSLGRGHGYTF.

This clone was seen only once. The chain links TRBV29-1 to TRBJ1-2; no clear D gene. Trimming took 5 bases from V and 6 from J, leaving 16 bases between them. CDR1 is SQVTM, CDR2 ANQGSEA, per germline. The CDR3 is 13 residues long. CDR3 region: CSVLWAGRDGYTF. In DNA, the CDR3 is TGCAGCGTTTTATGGGCTGGGCGGGATGGCTACACCTTC.

The chain recombines TRBV5-5 with TRBJ1-3; perhaps TRBD1 as D (5 bases). Germline V lookup: CDR1 SGHKS, CDR2 YYEKEE (reference sequence). V lost 1 base, J lost 4 bases, and 15 bases lay in between. The length of the CDR3 is 16 residues. As DNA, the CDR3 is TGTGCCAGCAGCTTGACAGGATCCTCGAGGGGAAACACCATATATTTT. Translated, it gives CASSLTGSSRGNTIYF.

V usage is TRBV5-4 and J usage is TRBJ2-5; D gene uncertain. The CDR3 covers 15 residues. Germline V gene lookup returns CDR1 SGHNT and CDR2 YYREEE (reference sequence). V was shortened by 0 bases and J by 5 bases, with 14 bases between the two germline ends. CDR3 amino acids: CASSLAGRTRETQYF. DNA for the CDR3: TGTGCCAGCAGCTTGGCCGGTCGCACGAGGGAGACCCAGTACTTC.

This rearrangement joins TRBV9 to TRBJ1-5; no clear D gene. This CDR3 is 13 amino acids long. Germline V gives CDR1 SGDLS, CDR2 YYNGEE. The V and J ends lost 3 bases and 6 bases respectively, with 10 bases between them. CDR3 DNA sequence: TGTGCCAGCAGCGGTAGATGGGCTCAGCCCCAGCATTTT. As protein: CASSGRWAQPQHF.

J is TRBJ1-5 and V is TRBV19, with a possible D match to TRBD1 (6 bases). V lost 3 bases, J lost 7 bases, and 10 bases lay in between. Germline V gives CDR1 LNHDA, CDR2 SQIVND (reference sequence). This CDR3 is built from 13 residues. For the CDR3, the DNA is TGTGCCAGTAGTATGTTACAGGGACAGCCCCAGCATTTT. It yields the protein CASSMLQGQPQHF.

V is TRBV7-3 and J is TRBJ2-5; D gene unclear. V lost 4 bases and J lost 0, with 6 bases in between. CDR3 size: 13 residues. Germline lookup yields CDR1 SGHTA and CDR2 FQGTGA. The CDR3 loop is CASSSWDQETQYF. The DNA of the CDR3 is TGTGCCAGCAGCTCCTGGGACCAAGAGACCCAGTACTTC.

The chain employs TRBV23-1 and TRBJ1-1; 7 bases agree with TRBD1. TRBV23-1 is placed among ORFs of uncertain function. The ends lost 3 bases at V and 3 bases at J; junction bases unmatched: 4. This CDR3 is built from 14 residues. The CDR3 region has the DNA TGCGCCAGCAGTCAGACTACAGGGGACACTGAAGCTTTCTTT. Encoded protein: CASSQTTGDTEAFF.

Note on this clone: Germline is not matched at one junction end, which may reflect a read error. The chain combines TRBV7-2 with TRBJ1-1; D not resolved. The CDR3 extends over 14 amino acids. Germline lookup yields CDR1 SGHTA and CDR2 FQGNSA. The CDR3 sequence: CASSLLSQNTEAFF. CDR3 sequence (DNA): TGTGCCAGCAGCTTACTATCGCAGAACACTGAGGCTTTCTTT.

CDR3 amino acids: CASRGARVGYTF. In DNA, the CDR3 is TGTGCCAGCAGAGGGGCACGTGTGGGCTACACCTTC. The V gene is TRBV6-5, the J gene TRBJ1-2, with D possibly matching TRBD1 (5 bases). The germline V gene encodes CDR1 MNHEY and CDR2 SVGAGI. The CDR3 length is 12 residues. The V gene lost 6 bases and the J gene lost 8 bases, with 13 bases spanning the gap.

V and J are TRBV21-1 and TRBJ1-1. TRBV21-1 is reported as a pseudogene. The CDR3 has 15 amino acids. The CDR3 DNA sequence: TGTGCCAGCAGCCGGAGGTGCTTACGAGGCACTGAAGCTTTCTTT. It yields the protein CASSRRCLRGTEAFF.

This chain joins TRBV5-1 and TRBJ2-3, with 8 bases identical to TRBD1. The V gene end was trimmed by 9 bases and the J gene end by 6 bases; junction bases not matched to a gene: 9. Germline V gene sequence: CDR1 SGHRS, CDR2 YFSETQ. The CDR3 length is 13 residues. CDR3 protein: CATGRTGLDTQYF. The DNA of the CDR3 is TGCGCCACCGGTCGGACAGGGCTCGATACGCAGTATTTT.

The chain links TRBV19 to TRBJ2-7; D may be TRBD1 (5 bases). Trimming removed 2 bases at V and 3 bases at J, with 14 bases between. CDR3 length: 15 residues. Germline CDR1 reads LNHDA; CDR2 reads SQIVND (reference sequence). The CDR3 loop reads CASSISSLGVYEQYF. The DNA for the CDR3 is TGTGCCAGTAGTATAAGCTCTCTAGGGGTCTACGAGCAGTACTTC.

The chain links TRBV2 to TRBJ1-4, with 7 bases fitting TRBD1. The CDR3 extends over 16 amino acids. CDR1 and CDR2 (germline): SNHLY, FYNNEI. The junction had 14 bases not matched to a gene; V was cut back by 7 bases and J by 6 bases. CDR3 coding DNA: TGTGCCAGCAAAGGTCGGCAGGGGGTCCGAGATGAAAAACTGTTTTTT. It is translated as CASKGRQGVRDEKLFF.

The rearrangement uses TRBV7-9 and TRBJ1-1; no reliable D call. The germline V gene encodes CDR1 SEHNR and CDR2 FQNEAQ (reference sequence). The CDR3 is made up of 14 amino acids. The V end lost 4 bases, the J end lost 6 bases, and 15 bases lay between the germline ends. In nucleotides, the CDR3 is TGTGCCAGCAGCTCCTCATGGGCAGAGGCTGAAGCTTTCTTT. Translation: CASSSSWAEAEAFF.

The chain carries TRBV6-6 and TRBJ2-2; tentatively, D is TRBD1 (8 bases). CDR3 length equals 16 residues. Between the trimmed V and J ends, which lost 7 bases and 4 bases, there was a span of 19 bases. Germline-derived CDR1 and CDR2 are MNHNY and SVGAGI (reference sequence). CDR3 DNA sequence: TGTGCCAGCACCAAAACAGGGGGGGGTGGCACCGGGGAGCTGTTTTTT. It is translated as CASTKTGGGGTGELFF.

The gene calls are TRBV19 and TRBJ2-2, with D possibly matching TRBD2 (6 bases). Germline CDR1 LNHDA, CDR2 SQIVND (reference sequence). The CDR3 extends over 13 amino acids. Trimming stripped 6 bases from V and 5 bases from J, with 10 bases between. The CDR3 spells CASREGYTGELFF. CDR3 nucleotides: TGTGCCAGTAGGGAGGGATATACCGGGGAGCTGTTTTTT.

This chain links TRBV6-6 with TRBJ1-5, with a tentative D call TRBD1 (6 bases). The CDR3 runs to 17 residues. Germline loops: CDR1 MNHNY, CDR2 SVGAGI (reference sequence). Trimming stripped 5 bases from V and 11 bases from J, with 28 bases between. The CDR3 DNA sequence: TGTGCCAGCAGTCCCACCGGCGACAGATCTTGGGGGCCAGCCCAGCATTTT. It is translated as CASSPTGDRSWGPAQHF.

The rearrangement links TRBV6-2 or TRBV6-3 to TRBJ1-1, with D maybe TRBD1 (6 bases). Trimming stripped 4 bases from V and 3 bases from J, with 12 bases between. The germline gives CDR1 MNHEY, CDR2 SVGEGT. CDR3 length equals 14 residues. CDR3 DNA: TGTGCCAGCAGTTCCCCAGGGGAATACACTGAAGCTTTCTTT. Translated, it gives CASSSPGEYTEAFF.

In its sample, this clone was seen once. CDR3 sequence reads: CSDHGQGELQYF. CDR3 sequence (DNA): TGCAGCGACCACGGACAGGGCGAGCTTCAGTACTTC. The V call is TRBV29-1, the J call TRBJ2-4; 8 nucleotides align to TRBD1. Germline V gene sequence: CDR1 SQVTM, CDR2 ANQGSEA. The CDR3 consists of 12 residues. The V gene end was trimmed by 7 bases and the J gene end by 11 bases; junction bases not matched to a gene: 10.

The chain has TRBV7-6 and TRBJ2-5; no reliable D call. CDR3 size: 15 residues. Germline CDR1 reads SGHVS; CDR2 reads FNYEAQ. V lost 1 base and J lost 6, with 15 bases in between. The CDR3 bases are TGTGCCAGCAGCTTAGAAATCGGCTATATGAAGACCCAGTACTTC. Amino acids: CASSLEIGYMKTQYF.